This TCR beta chain emerged from a study of cytomegalovirus exposure and HLA in healthy donors (dated by TCRdb to about 2017). In the study overall: According to a later analysis, the roughly 130 validation repertoires were produced on the same platform as the 666 repertoires of the first cohort. The study was designed to test whether signatures of past pathogen exposure could be identified by cataloging public T cell receptors. Besides the first cohort of about 730 subjects, a separate validation cohort made up of 90 to 150 different subjects was used. High-throughput TCR immunosequencing, statistical association of individual TCRs with disease status, and machine learning were combined to predict cytomegalovirus infection status.

The donors were included in the validation cohort of 100 to 150 subjects, a group kept apart from the roughly 670-subject first cohort. The library was obtained by the immunoSEQ multiplex PCR assay. In the original analysis: A statistical classification framework was built to diagnose cytomegalovirus status from the catalog of TCR beta chain sequences. TCRdb provides this immuneACCESS table in a form limited to in-frame rearrangements. Some clones are lacking; in checked studies, under half of them reflect an unresolved V gene, and why the rest are absent is not known. Clone size and the V and J calls come from that table; the DNA yielded D and trimming. Within this sample are 180,000 or so clones, with around nine tenths of them counted one time only. More than 5.5% of the sample comes from the top ten. Beyond this particular receptor, the publication reports: Of the cluster scores, approximately 95% were above 0 in a later analysis, which found that TCRs clustered in the first cohort also tended to co-occur in the roughly 130 validation repertoires. A total of 164 TCR beta chains were listed by the study as associated with cytomegalovirus. According to the authors, the approach could potentially be generalized to other disease states and immunological phenotypes. In vitro tests confirmed that a few of the cytomegalovirus-associated TCR beta chains recognize cytomegalovirus antigens. The validation cohort had no HLA typing available for a later analysis, so co-occurrence within that cohort was assessed over all 120 or so repertoires. In both the original and validation cohorts, the classifier was reported to diagnose cytomegalovirus status with high specificity and sensitivity. Most TCR sequences were seen in very few donors, while some public TCRs were found in many individuals.

Reading the germline V gene gives CDR1 MDHEN and CDR2 SYDVKM. Counted from cysteine to phenylalanine, this CDR3 has 16 amino acids. Only CDR3 DNA remains: 48 bases, in frame from the first base. The junction shows trimming of 1 base on V and 0 bases on J, plus 12 bases between the germline ends. In the case of this clone: The target of this receptor is not known. Nothing much larger sits one base from this clone, and base qualities are not available.

This TCR derives from a man younger than 45 in good health and CMV-seropositive. The specimen sequenced was PBMCs. The rearranged chain carries TRBV28 and TRBJ1-1; TRBD1 is perhaps the D gene, given 6 matching bases. The CDR3 protein is CASSLSPDRMNTEAFF. The nucleotides read TGTGCCAGCAGTTTATCCCCAGACAGGATGAACACTGAAGCTTTCTTT.